One and the same sample provided the 15 T cell receptor beta chains below, sequenced in a study of blood T cells in healthy people across ages. Together with a sample-barcoded 5' primer, a J-beta primer mix was included in a second PCR lasting roughly 6 to 12 cycles. Via MiXCR, TCRdb re-called the 5' RACE reads, giving one row per CDR3 protein. The sample lists 800,000 to 1,300,000 distinct CDR3 sequences, about 23% occurring once. These records were also assigned to another study, of T cells of mothers and their children.

The sample was blood. Receptors were obtained from a girl aged 2-10 years in good health.

The rearrangement links TRBV20-1 to TRBJ2-7; D is undetermined. The CDR3 loop spans 13 amino acids. CDR1 and CDR2 (germline): DFQATT, SNEGSKA (reference sequence). Trimming removed 1 base at V and 1 base at J, with 8 bases between. CDR3 loop: CSARATGSYEQYF. CDR3 nucleotide sequence: TGCAGTGCTAGAGCGACGGGTTCCTACGAGCAGTACTTC.

V and J are TRBV9 and TRBJ1-1, with 8 nucleotides matching TRBD1. The CDR3 sequence is 16 residues long. After removal of 2 bases from V and 2 bases from J, the junction contained 8 bases not matched to a gene. Germline CDR1 reads SGDLS; CDR2 reads YYNGEE. CDR3 nucleotides: TGTGCCAGCAGCGTGGGGACAGGCGAGGGAAACACTGAAGCTTTCTTT. This translates into CASSVGTGEGNTEAFF.

This clonotype showed up just a few times. The chain carries TRBV3-1 and TRBJ2-5; the D gene could be TRBD1 or TRBD2 (6 bases each). The J call is doubtful: the DNA matches TRBJ2-1 better. CDR3 length equals 16 residues. Germline assignment: CDR1 LGHDT and CDR2 YNNKEL (reference sequence). CDR3 in DNA: TGTGCCAGCAGCCCGAGAGGGGGGCTTAGGAACAATGAGCAGTTCTTC. Amino acid sequence: CASSPRGGLRNNEQFF.

About this clonotype itself: A junction boundary mismatches the germline segment, possibly from a read error. The gene calls are TRBV6-2 or TRBV6-3 and TRBJ2-7; possibly TRBD2 for D (6 bases). Per the germline V gene, CDR1 is MNHEY and CDR2 is SVGEGT. This CDR3 region has 14 residues. The CDR3: CASSYIRGSYEQCF. The DNA of the CDR3 is TGTGCCAGCAGTTACATCCGGGGGTCCTACGAGCAGTGCTTC.

The chain employs TRBV12-3 or TRBV12-4 and TRBJ2-1, with a possible D match to TRBD2 (6 bases). The J call may be mistaken, given a closer DNA end match to TRBJ2-7. CDR3 length: 15 residues. The CDR3 region has the DNA TGTGCCAGCAGTTCAAAGGACGGGAGACTTTACGAGCAGTACTTC. Protein product: CASSSKDGRLYEQYF.

The V call is TRBV6-2 or TRBV6-3, the J call TRBJ2-1, with 8 bases matching TRBD1. The J call may be in error: the DNA end matches TRBJ2-5 better. Germline V CDR1 and CDR2: MNHEY, SVGEGT. This CDR3 is 14 amino acids long. CDR3 protein: CASSRTGSYETQYF. The CDR3 coding sequence is TGTGCCAGCAGTAGGACAGGGAGTTACGAGACCCAGTACTTC.

In this sample, this clonotype turned up a few times. The rearrangement uses TRBV19 and TRBJ2-5; 8 nucleotides match TRBD2. The CDR3 length is 14 residues. Germline lookup yields CDR1 LNHDA and CDR2 SQIVND (reference sequence). J gave up 2 bases and V 7 bases, and 6 bases lay outside the gene matches. The CDR3 nucleotides are TGTGCCAGTACGGCGGGAGGTGGGCAAGAGACCCAGTACTTC. Protein sequence: CASTAGGGQETQYF.

The V and J genes are TRBV12-3 or TRBV12-4 and TRBJ2-5; the match to TRBD2 covers 8 bases. CDR3 length: 15 residues. With 6 bases clipped from V and 3 bases from J, the junction kept 9 bases outside the gene matches. For the CDR3, the DNA is TGTGCCAGCAGGCCAACAGCGGGGGAGGAAGAGACCCAGTACTTC. As protein: CASRPTAGEEETQYF.

This clonotype has a handful of counts. This chain links TRBV29-1 with TRBJ2-2; D not certain. V lost 4 bases, J lost 7 bases, and 13 bases lay in between. Germline V gives CDR1 SQVTM, CDR2 ANQGSEA. This CDR3 contains 13 residues. CDR3 protein: CSVASARNGELFF. DNA of the CDR3: TGCAGCGTTGCGTCAGCTCGGAACGGGGAGCTGTTTTTT.

This chain connects TRBV27 to TRBJ2-7; D not certain. This CDR3 comprises 15 residues. Germline CDR1 reads MNHEY; CDR2 reads SMNVEV (reference sequence). V was cut by 4 bases and J by 5 bases, with 18 bases left in between. The CDR3, as DNA: TGTGCCAGCAGTTCGAGCCCCTCGGACGCCGACGAGCAGTACTTC. Amino acids: CASSSSPSDADEQYF.

The chain recombines TRBV7-9 with TRBJ2-3; 7 bases are a match to TRBD2. The CDR3 extends over 14 amino acids. Germline V lookup: CDR1 SEHNR, CDR2 FQNEAQ (reference sequence). The V gene end was trimmed by 5 bases and the J gene end by 6 bases; junction bases not matched to a gene: 8. The CDR3 coding sequence is TGTGCCAGCAGCGATCGCGGGAGATCTGATACGCAGTATTTT. Encoded protein: CASSDRGRSDTQYF. The complete variable domain, with remaining parts taken from reference TRBV7-9 and TRBJ2-3, reads DTGVSQNPRHKITKRGQNVTFRCDPISEHNRLYWYRQTLGQGPEFLTYFQNEAQLEKSRLLSDRFSAERPKGSFSTLEIQRTEQGDSAMYLCASSDRGRSDTQYFGPGTRLTVL.

This chain joins TRBV20-1 and TRBJ2-4; D gene unclear. V lost 0 bases to trimming and J lost 0 bases, with 6 bases between them. CDR3 size: 14 residues. Per germline, CDR1 DFQATT and CDR2 SNEGSKA (reference sequence). This CDR3 reads CSARESLAKNIQYF. In DNA, the CDR3 is TGCAGTGCTAGAGAAAGCTTAGCCAAAAACATTCAGTACTTC.

This clonotype was seen a handful of times. V is TRBV7-2 and J is TRBJ1-1, with 9 nucleotides matching TRBD1. The CDR3 extends over 15 amino acids. Germline lookup yields CDR1 SGHTA and CDR2 FQGNSA. With V trimmed by 3 bases and J by 1 base, 3 bases remained unmatched. The CDR3, as DNA: TGTGCCAGCAGCTTCGGGACAGGGAAGAACACTGAAGCTTTCTTT. Protein sequence: CASSFGTGKNTEAFF.

The chain recombines TRBV12-3 or TRBV12-4 with TRBJ2-1; D may be TRBD1 or TRBD2 (5 bases each). The CDR3 contains 14 residues. Deletions cut 3 bases from V and 8 bases from J, with 14 bases between. CDR3 in amino acids: CASSLAEGTYEQFF. The DNA for the CDR3 is TGTGCCAGCAGTTTGGCCGAGGGGACCTATGAGCAGTTCTTC.

This clonotype has more than one count but fewer than ten. This chain's CDR3 is CASRGLVEKLFF. Here the CDR3 DNA reads TGTGCCAGCCGGGGACTTGTGGAGAAACTGTTTTTT. The chain couples TRBV6-1 to TRBJ1-4, with D possibly being TRBD1 (5 bases). The length of the CDR3 is 12 residues. From germline, CDR1 is MNHNS and CDR2 SASEGT. The ends were cut back, 8 bases at V and 11 bases at J, with 15 bases in the middle.